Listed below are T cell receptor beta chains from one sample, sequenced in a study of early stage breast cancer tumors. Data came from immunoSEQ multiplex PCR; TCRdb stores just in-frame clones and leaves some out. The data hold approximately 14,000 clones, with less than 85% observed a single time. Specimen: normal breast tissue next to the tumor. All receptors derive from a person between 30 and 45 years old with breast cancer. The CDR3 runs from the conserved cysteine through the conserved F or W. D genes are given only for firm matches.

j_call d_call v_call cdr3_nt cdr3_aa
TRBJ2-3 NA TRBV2 TGTGCCAGCAGTGGCCTCTTTTATACGCAGTATTTT CASSGLFYTQYF
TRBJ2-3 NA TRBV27 TGTGCCAGCAGTTTCAAAGGACCACACTCAGATACGCAGTATTTT CASSFKGPHSDTQYF
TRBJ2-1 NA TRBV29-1 TGCAGCGTTGAAGGGGCCTCAACGCAGTTCTTC CSVEGASTQFF
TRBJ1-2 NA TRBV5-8 TGTGCCAGCAGCTTACGGGGCTATGGCTACACCTTC CASSLRGYGYTF
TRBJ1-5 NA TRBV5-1 TGCGCCAGCAGCTTGGCCGGCAGTAATCAGCCCCAGCATTTT CASSLAGSNQPQHF
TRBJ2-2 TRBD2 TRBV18 TGTGCCAGCTCCCGGGGACTAGCCGTCACCGGGGAGCTGTTTTTT CASSRGLAVTGELFF
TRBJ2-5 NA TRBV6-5 TGTGCCAGCAGTTACAGGGTCCAAGAGACCCAGTACTTC CASSYRVQETQYF
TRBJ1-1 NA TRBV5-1 TGCGCCAGCAGCTTGGCTTCGAACACTGAAGCTTTCTTT CASSLASNTEAFF
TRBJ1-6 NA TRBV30 TGTGCCTGGAGTGTCCACGGGAACTATAATTCACCCCTCCACTTT CAWSVHGNYNSPLHF
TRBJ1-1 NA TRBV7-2 TGTGCCAGCAGCTTCCGCAGGGAGGTCACTGAAGCTTTCTTT CASSFRREVTEAFF
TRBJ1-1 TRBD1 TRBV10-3 TGTGCCATCAGTCCAGGGGGCTTGAACACTGAAGCTTTCTTT CAISPGGLNTEAFF
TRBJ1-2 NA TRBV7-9 TGTGCCAGCAGCCCCGCGTCGACGGCCAACTATGGCTACACCTTC CASSPASTANYGYTF
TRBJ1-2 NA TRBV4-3 TGCGCCAGCAGCCAAGATGTTGGAGGCTATGGCTACACCTTC CASSQDVGGYGYTF
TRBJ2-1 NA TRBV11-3 TGTGCCAGCAGCTTCAGGGGACCCTACAATGAGCAGTTCTTC CASSFRGPYNEQFF
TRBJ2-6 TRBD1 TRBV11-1 TGTGCCAGCAGCCCCCACTACAGGGGGCCCTACTCTGGGGCCAACGTCCTGACTTTC CASSPHYRGPYSGANVLTF
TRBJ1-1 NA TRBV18 TGTGCCAGCTCACCACTTAGGGATACTGAAGCTTTCTTT CASSPLRDTEAFF